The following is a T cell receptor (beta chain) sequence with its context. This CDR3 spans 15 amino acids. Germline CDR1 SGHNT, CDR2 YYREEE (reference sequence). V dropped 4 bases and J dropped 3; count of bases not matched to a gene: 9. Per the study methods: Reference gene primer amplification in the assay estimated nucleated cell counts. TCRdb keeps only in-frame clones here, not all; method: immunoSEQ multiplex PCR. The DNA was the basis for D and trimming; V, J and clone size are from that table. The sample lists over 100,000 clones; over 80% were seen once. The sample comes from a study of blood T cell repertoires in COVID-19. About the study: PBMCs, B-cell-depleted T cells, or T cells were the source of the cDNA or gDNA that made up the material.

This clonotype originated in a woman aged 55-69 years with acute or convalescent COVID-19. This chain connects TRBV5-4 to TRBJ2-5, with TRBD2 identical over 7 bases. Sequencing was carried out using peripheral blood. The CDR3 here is CASSPSGGAEETQYF. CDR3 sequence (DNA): TGTGCCAGCAGCCCCTCGGGAGGCGCCGAAGAGACCCAGTACTTC.